The 26 T cell receptor beta chains listed next were all sequenced from one sample in a study of T cells in localized non-small cell lung cancer. TCRdb's copy holds only in-frame clones and misses some; the assay was immunoSEQ multiplex PCR. The repertoire holds under 65,000 clones, with about four fifths as singletons. The specimen comprised peripheral blood, sampled before any cancer treatment. Every receptor here comes from a female donor aged 60 or older with stage II squamous cell lung carcinoma.

The chain recombines TRBV7-2 with TRBJ1-2, with D tentatively TRBD1 (5 bases). Germline lookup yields CDR1 SGHTA and CDR2 FQGNSA. This CDR3 is 13 amino acids long. V was shortened by 1 base and J by 8 bases, with 11 bases between the two germline ends. The CDR3 protein is CASSLGQSGGYTF. The CDR3 DNA sequence: TGTGCCAGCAGCTTAGGACAGTCTGGGGGCTACACCTTC.

CDR3 amino acids: CASRGDLSSGANVLTF. CDR3 sequence (DNA): TGTGCCAGTAGGGGGGACTTGAGCTCTGGGGCCAACGTCCTGACTTTC. J is TRBJ2-6 and V is TRBV19, with D tentatively TRBD2 (6 bases). The germline V gene encodes CDR1 LNHDA and CDR2 SQIVND (reference sequence). This CDR3 has 16 residues. Deletions cut 6 bases from V and 0 bases from J, with 12 bases between.

The gene calls are TRBV5-6 and TRBJ1-5, with 8 bases lining up with TRBD1. V lost 4 bases and J lost 4; bases outside the gene matches: 10. The germline V gene encodes CDR1 SGHDT and CDR2 YYEEEE. The CDR3 is 16 amino acids. The DNA of the CDR3 is TGTGCCAGCAGCCCCTATACAGGGGGGAAAAATCAGCCCCAGCATTTT. Amino acids: CASSPYTGGKNQPQHF.

The chain links TRBV4-1 to TRBJ1-6, with D unresolved. The CDR3 is 19 residues long. V lost 1 base, J lost 0 bases, and 16 bases lay in between. CDR1 is MGHRA, CDR2 YSYEKL, per germline. CDR3 residues: CASSQVQTDSSSYNSPLHF. DNA of the CDR3: TGCGCCAGCAGCCAAGTTCAGACTGATTCAAGCTCCTATAATTCACCCCTCCACTTT.

Concerning this clone itself: The same CDR3 is also encoded by other DNA sequences in this sample. V is TRBV7-2 and J is TRBJ1-2, with 7 bases fitting TRBD1. Germline CDR1 reads SGHTA; CDR2 reads FQGNSA. V shed 5 bases, J shed 5 bases, and the junction held 2 bases outside the gene matches. The CDR3 totals 12 residues. CDR3 protein: CASSPGQYGYTF. DNA for the CDR3: TGTGCCAGCAGCCCGGGACAGTATGGCTACACCTTC.

The V gene is TRBV4-1, the J gene TRBJ1-1; TRBD1 aligns across 7 bases. The CDR3 totals 15 residues. Per germline, CDR1 MGHRA and CDR2 YSYEKL. The V and J ends lost 1 base and 7 bases, in that order; junction bases with no gene match: 9. CDR3 region: CASSQARQGGLEAFF. DNA of the CDR3: TGCGCCAGCAGCCAAGCAAGACAGGGTGGTCTTGAAGCTTTCTTT.

The gene calls are TRBV5-1 and TRBJ2-3, with TRBD2 matching over 12 bases. The germline V gene encodes CDR1 SGHRS and CDR2 YFSETQ. V dropped 4 bases and J dropped 0; count of bases not matched to a gene: 6. This CDR3 contains 17 residues. CDR3 sequence: CASSTRLAGVSTDTQYF. CDR3 nucleotide sequence: TGCGCCAGCAGCACTAGACTAGCGGGGGTGAGCACAGATACGCAGTATTTT.

The V and J genes are TRBV4-1 and TRBJ2-5; D not certain. V gave up 1 base and J gave up 5 bases, with 8 bases separating them. There are 13 residues in the CDR3. Germline CDR1 MGHRA, CDR2 YSYEKL. This CDR3 is CASSQVVSETQYF. CDR3 DNA: TGCGCCAGCAGCCAAGTAGTCAGTGAGACCCAGTACTTC.

This clone was recorded a few times. This sequence joins TRBV5-1 and TRBJ2-6; D ambiguous. V lost 4 bases and J lost 4, with 6 bases in between. This CDR3 spans 13 amino acids. In germline, CDR1 is SGHRS, CDR2 YFSETQ. The DNA of the CDR3 is TGCGCCAGCAGCCCGGAAGGGGCCAACGTCCTGACTTTC. It translates to CASSPEGANVLTF.

By share, this clone counts as medium-sized. The chain has TRBV9 and TRBJ1-1, with unresolved D. The V end was cut by 0 bases, the J end by 5 bases, with 11 bases between. This CDR3 has 14 amino acids. In germline, CDR1 is SGDLS, CDR2 YYNGEE. This CDR3 is CASSVDGLGTEAFF. As DNA, the CDR3 is TGTGCCAGCAGCGTAGACGGACTAGGAACTGAAGCTTTCTTT. Using reference TRBV9 and TRBJ1-1 for the parts outside the CDR3, the full variable domain is DSGVTQTPKHLITATGQRVTLRCSPRSGDLSVYWYQQSLDQGLQFLIQYYNGEERAKGNILERFSAQQFPDLHSELNLSSLELGDSALYFCASSVDGLGTEAFFGQGTRLTVV.

The V and J genes are TRBV30 and TRBJ1-5; D is ambiguous. Germline CDR1 is GTSNPN and CDR2 is SVGIG (reference sequence). There are 13 residues in the CDR3. V shed 0 bases and J shed 3 bases, with 6 bases lying between them. CDR3 sequence: CAWSVELNQPQHF. In nucleotides, the CDR3 is TGTGCCTGGAGTGTGGAACTCAATCAGCCCCAGCATTTT.

The chain has TRBV4-3 and TRBJ1-2; the D gene is possibly TRBD1 (5 bases). Germline V gene lookup returns CDR1 LGHNA and CDR2 YSLEER. This CDR3 contains 14 residues. V lost 0 bases to trimming and J lost 4 bases, with 9 bases between them. CDR3 amino acids: CASSQDLGTYGYTF. DNA of the CDR3: TGCGCCAGCAGCCAAGACCTCGGGACCTATGGCTACACCTTC.

This chain uses TRBV6-5 with TRBJ1-6; perhaps TRBD1 as D (6 bases). The germline V gene has CDR1 MNHEY and CDR2 SVGAGI. V lost 7 bases, J lost 7 bases, and 11 bases lay in between. This CDR3 contains 13 residues. The DNA for the CDR3 is TGTGCCAGCAACAACAGGGACAATTCACCCCTCCACTTT. Amino acids: CASNNRDNSPLHF.

In its sample, this clone was seen once. The rearrangement links TRBV5-5 to TRBJ2-3; TRBD2 aligns across 9 bases. This CDR3 is built from 16 residues. V trimming: 4 bases; J trimming: 6 bases; junction bases outside the gene matches: 12. Germline CDR1 reads SGHKS; CDR2 reads YYEKEE (reference sequence). The CDR3 spells CASSEVVGLASDTQYF. The CDR3 DNA is TGTGCCAGCAGCGAGGTGGTCGGACTAGCGTCGGATACGCAGTATTTT.

The chain's CDR3 is CASSFRTGSYDEQYF. The DNA of the CDR3 is TGTGCCAGCTCATTTCGGACAGGGAGCTACGACGAGCAGTACTTC. The chain is built from TRBV18 and TRBJ2-7; 8 bases are a match to TRBD1. The V segment lost 5 bases and the J segment 5 bases; nucleotides outside the gene matches: 11. Per the germline V gene, CDR1 is KGHSH and CDR2 is LQKENI. This CDR3 contains 15 residues.

V gene TRBV6-6 combines with J gene TRBJ1-2; 12 positions match TRBD1. Germline V gene sequence: CDR1 MNHNY, CDR2 SVGAGI (reference sequence). The CDR3 has 13 residues. Trimming removed 6 bases from V and 7 bases from J; junction bases left unmatched: 3. The CDR3 DNA reads TGTGCCAGCAGGGGACAGGGGGCTGGTGGCTACACCTTC. It is translated as CASRGQGAGGYTF.

The chain is built from TRBV15 and TRBJ2-1; a possible D gene is TRBD1 (6 bases). The V end lost 6 bases, the J end lost 3 bases, and 24 bases lay between the germline ends. The CDR3 is made up of 18 amino acids. The germline V gene encodes CDR1 LNHNV and CDR2 YYDKDF (reference sequence). The CDR3 reads CATSPRPPSQGVYNEQFF. The CDR3 DNA reads as TGTGCCACCAGTCCCCGACCCCCCTCACAGGGAGTCTACAATGAGCAGTTCTTC.

This chain links TRBV11-3 with TRBJ2-7; D gene uncertain. CDR3 length: 13 amino acids. V lost 0 bases, J lost 5 bases, and 8 bases lay in between. Per the germline V gene, CDR1 is SGHNT and CDR2 is YENEEA. DNA of the CDR3: TGTGCCAGCAGCTTAGATGGTACGGACGAGCAGTACTTC. This gives the protein CASSLDGTDEQYF. The variable domain in full, completed from reference TRBV11-3 and TRBJ2-7, reads EAGVVQSPRYKIIEKKQPVAFWCNPISGHNTLYWYLQNLGQGPELLIRYENEEAVDDSQLPKDRFSAERLKGVDSTLKIQPAELGDSAVYLCASSLDGTDEQYFGPGTRLTVT.

This clone was seen a few times. The chain recombines TRBV19 with TRBJ1-5; D not resolved. V lost 1 base and J 6 bases, leaving 7 bases between the germline ends. The germline CDR1 and CDR2 sequences are LNHDA and SQIVND (reference sequence). The CDR3 has 13 residues. The DNA of the CDR3 is TGTGCCAGTAGTATAGGGGGAAGTCAGCCCCAGCATTTT. Residues: CASSIGGSQPQHF.

V is TRBV18 and J is TRBJ1-1; D call uncertain. The CDR3 sequence is 14 residues long. Between the trimmed V and J ends, which lost 1 base and 2 bases, there was a span of 8 bases. Germline CDR1 and CDR2: KGHSH and LQKENI. The DNA for the CDR3 is TGTGCCAGCTCACCACAGGGCGGCAACACTGAAGCTTTCTTT. This translates into CASSPQGGNTEAFF.

The chain couples TRBV10-2 to TRBJ2-2; D gene unclear. Germline CDR1 is WSHSY and CDR2 is SAAADI. The CDR3 consists of 14 residues. Trimming shortened V by 3 bases and J by 3 bases, and 8 bases separated the two germline ends. CDR3 region: CASSEGLDTGELFF. The CDR3 DNA follows: TGCGCCAGCAGTGAAGGGTTGGACACCGGGGAGCTGTTTTTT.

The chain has TRBV7-9 and TRBJ2-4, with 9 nucleotides matching TRBD1. The ends lost 5 bases at V and 14 bases at J; junction bases unmatched: 7. The germline CDR1 and CDR2 sequences are SEHNR and FQNEAQ (reference sequence). The CDR3 spans 12 residues. The CDR3 region has the DNA TGTGCCAGCAGCCTCGGACAGGGGAGCGAGTACTTC. Translation: CASSLGQGSEYF. Looking up the rest from reference TRBV7-9 and TRBJ2-4 gives the full variable domain: DTGVSQNPRHKITKRGQNVTFRCDPISEHNRLYWYRQTLGQGPEFLTYFQNEAQLEKSRLLSDRFSAERPKGSFSTLEIQRTEQGDSAMYLCASSLGQGSEYFGAGTRLSVL.

The J gene is TRBJ2-5, the V gene TRBV19; the D gene is possibly TRBD1 (6 bases). Trimming shortened V by 6 bases and J by 2 bases, and 16 bases separated the two germline ends. From germline, CDR1 is LNHDA and CDR2 SQIVND (reference sequence). The CDR3 spans 15 residues. Here the CDR3 reads CASSRTGHEQETQYF. For the CDR3, the DNA is TGTGCCAGTAGCCGAACGGGACACGAACAAGAGACCCAGTACTTC.

This clone turned up a few times. The rearrangement joins TRBV9 to TRBJ1-1; D is uncertain. From germline, CDR1 is SGDLS and CDR2 YYNGEE. Trimming took off 0 bases at V and 4 bases at J, with 10 bases between the two ends. The CDR3 extends over 14 amino acids. The CDR3 is CASSVVASSTEAFF. DNA for the CDR3: TGTGCCAGCAGCGTAGTGGCTTCAAGCACTGAAGCTTTCTTT.

The genes are TRBV14 and TRBJ2-3; 7 nucleotides agree with TRBD1. The germline CDR1 and CDR2 sequences are SGHDN and FVKESK. The ends lost 1 base at V and 5 bases at J; junction bases unmatched: 3. The CDR3 totals 14 residues. The CDR3 DNA is TGTGCCAGCAGCCAAGTTTCAGGGGGAGATACGCAGTATTTT. Translation gives CASSQVSGGDTQYF.

This chain uses TRBV6-5 with TRBJ1-2; D ambiguous. Trimming took 5 bases from V and 5 from J, leaving 9 bases between them. Germline assignment: CDR1 MNHEY and CDR2 SVGAGI. There are 12 residues in the CDR3. CDR3 residues: CASSPAQYGYTF. CDR3 DNA sequence: TGTGCCAGCAGTCCCGCGCAGTATGGCTACACCTTC.